These 3 T cell receptor beta chains were all obtained from the same sample, sequenced in a study of control samples from healthy donors and cancer patients. Produced via immunoSEQ multiplex PCR; TCRdb's table is partial and in-frame only. Of approximately 110,000 clones listed, 85% to 90% are singletons. The specimen was blood. The origin of the receptors is a woman in her fifties or sixties in good health.

The chain carries TRBV7-2 and TRBJ1-4; D is undetermined. The V gene lost 0 bases and the J gene lost 8 bases, with 22 bases spanning the gap. The CDR3 length is 18 residues. Germline V lookup: CDR1 SGHTA, CDR2 FQGNSA. The CDR3 DNA is TGTGCCAGCAGCTTAGCGAAGGTTTCAGTCCCTTCCTTCGAAAAACTGTTTTTT. Translating gives CASSLAKVSVPSFEKLFF.

The chain uses TRBV9 and TRBJ2-3; 7 bases are shared with TRBD2. Germline V CDR1 and CDR2: SGDLS, YYNGEE. J was trimmed by 5 bases and V by 7 bases; bases with no gene match: 25. The CDR3 covers 19 residues. CDR3: CASSPGTYRSLAVRDTQYF. For the CDR3, the DNA is TGTGCCAGCTCCCCAGGTACCTACCGGTCGCTAGCGGTGAGAGATACGCAGTATTTT. Full variable domain (remainder filled in from reference TRBV9 and TRBJ2-3): DSGVTQTPKHLITATGQRVTLRCSPRSGDLSVYWYQQSLDQGLQFLIQYYNGEERAKGNILERFSAQQFPDLHSELNLSSLELGDSALYFCASSPGTYRSLAVRDTQYFGPGTRLTVL.

For this clone: Other DNA sequences of this sample code for an identical CDR3. J is TRBJ1-2 and V is TRBV7-8; D ambiguous. Germline CDR1 reads SGHVS; CDR2 reads FQNEAQ. This CDR3 has 12 residues. The V end was cut by 1 base, the J end by 8 bases, with 8 bases between. The CDR3 loop is CASSLGGRGYTF. CDR3 DNA sequence: TGTGCCAGCAGCTTAGGGGGTCGGGGCTACACCTTC.